The sequence of this TCR beta chain was determined in a study of response to subunit inactivated influenza vaccine. Study results and caveats: The study's authors posited that every seasonal influenza vaccination enlists few new T cells.

Trimming took off 3 bases at V and 7 bases at J, with 16 bases between the two ends. Germline V gene lookup returns CDR1 MNHEY and CDR2 SVGAGI. The CDR3 length is 15 residues. As to this clonotype: Antigen: not known.

TCRdb itself ran the RT-PCR reads through MiXCR, one entry per CDR3 protein. Of about 540,000 distinct CDR3 sequences in the sample, approximately 14% were seen once. Material: PBMCs from blood, obtained 11 to 12 days after vaccination. The source is a man over 45 who received an inactivated influenza vaccine. This rearrangement joins TRBV6-5 to TRBJ2-1; D is perhaps TRBD1 (6 bases). The CDR3 DNA is TGTGCCAGCAGTTATATGGGGTTTCAGGGGAATGAGCAGTTCTTC. Its translation: CASSYMGFQGNEQFF.